This T cell receptor beta chain was found in a study of shared clonotypes between healthy human individuals. The table came from immunoSEQ multiplex PCR; TCRdb's copy has only in-frame clones and leaves some out. The sample includes hundreds of thousands of clones, almost 97% seen only once; the top ten take under 0.06%. Every donor was a Caucasian adult from Nashville, Tennessee. Regarding this clone: Its antigen is not identified.

General study results and limits: Lower generation probabilities were found for non-shared clonotypes than for those shared by all four donors.

From germline, CDR1 is MNHNS and CDR2 SASEGT. The ends were cut back, 8 bases at V and 4 bases at J, with 18 bases in the middle. This CDR3 is 15 amino acids long. The rearrangement joins TRBV6-1 to TRBJ1-5; tentative D call: TRBD1 (6 bases). Sequenced sample: naive CD4+ T cells sorted from blood. The subset is: CD45RA+ positively selected. The TCR originated in a woman in her 30s in good health. The CDR3 loop is CASLRRSGANQPQHF. DNA of the CDR3: TGTGCCAGCCTTCGCCGGTCGGGGGCTAATCAGCCCCAGCATTTT.